Sequencing of this T cell receptor (beta chain) was carried out in a study of OX40 agonist ivuxolimab in advanced cancers. Clones were read by immunoSEQ multiplex PCR, and TCRdb kept only the in-frame ones, dropping some. The sample lists tens of thousands of clones, about nine tenths occurring once. The ends were cut back, 5 bases at V and 5 bases at J, with 12 bases in the middle. The CDR3 covers 14 residues. Germline V lookup: CDR1 SGHTA, CDR2 FQGNSA. The V call is TRBV7-2, the J call TRBJ2-2; D is undetermined. This receptor was identified in an adult with an advanced solid tumor such as melanoma, head and neck, liver or kidney cancer. Material: CD4+ or CD8+ T cells sorted from blood, obtained in a trial of the OX40 agonist ivuxolimab. As DNA, the CDR3 is TGTGCCAGCAGCCCCGGAATAGAGACCGGGGAGCTGTTTTTT. Amino acids: CASSPGIETGELFF.